The entry below gives a single T cell receptor beta chain sequence along with its context. Its antigen is currently unknown. PCR amplification relied on 60 Vbeta primers (plus 13 Jbeta primers). Method: immunoSEQ multiplex PCR; TCRdb's copy keeps in-frame clones and lacks some. The repertoire holds about 160,000 clones, with just over 75% as singletons. Trimming removed 0 bases at V and 4 bases at J, with 18 bases between. Looked up from germline, CDR1 is SGHNT and CDR2 is YYREEE (reference sequence). The CDR3 runs to 17 residues. The record originates from a study of cytomegalovirus exposure and HLA in healthy donors. Whole-study results and caveats: Researchers reported from a later analysis that most CMV-associated TCR beta chains appeared HLA-restricted. In a later analysis, a genetic analysis reported fewer productive-TCR N-insertions in an Asian-associated ancestry cluster than the cohort average. Investigators reported 164 TCR beta chains as tied to cytomegalovirus.

Sequenced material: PBMCs. The chain links TRBV5-4 to TRBJ2-3; D perhaps matches TRBD2 (6 bases). The clonotype was recovered from a man aged 40-55 years in good health and CMV-seronegative. The CDR3 here is CASSLAGRVPSADTQYF. The DNA of the CDR3 is TGTGCCAGCAGCTTGGCCGGGCGGGTCCCTAGCGCAGATACGCAGTATTTT.